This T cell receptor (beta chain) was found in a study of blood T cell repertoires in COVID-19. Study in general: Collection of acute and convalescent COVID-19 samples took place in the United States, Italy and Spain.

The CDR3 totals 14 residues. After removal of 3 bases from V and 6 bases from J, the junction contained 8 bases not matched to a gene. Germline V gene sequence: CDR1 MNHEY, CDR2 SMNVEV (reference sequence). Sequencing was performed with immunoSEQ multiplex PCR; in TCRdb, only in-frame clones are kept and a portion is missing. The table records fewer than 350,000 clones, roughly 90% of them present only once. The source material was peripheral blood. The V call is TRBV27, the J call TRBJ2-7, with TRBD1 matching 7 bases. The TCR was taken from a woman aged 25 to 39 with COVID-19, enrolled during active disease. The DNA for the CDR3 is TGTGCCAGCAGTTTGACAGGGCTTTTCTCCGAGCAGTACTTC. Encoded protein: CASSLTGLFSEQYF.